This TCR beta chain emerged from a study of early T cells in non-severe SARS-CoV-2 infection. Regarding the study as a whole: Matches to VDJdb favored anti-spike CD8 responses and missed private and CD4 specificities.

The CDR3 is 20 amino acids. Per the germline V gene, CDR1 is DFQATT and CDR2 is SNEGSKA (reference sequence). With 1 base clipped from V and 0 bases from J, the junction kept 15 bases outside the gene matches. In regard to this clonotype: Its antigen is undetermined.

Attached unique molecular identifiers marked individual cDNA molecules. Using its own MiXCR run on the 5' RACE reads, TCRdb lists one record per CDR3 protein. The sample has 57,000 or so distinct CDR3 sequences, around 13% seen once; the top ten hold over 1%. Here the sequenced sample was whole blood, taken at baseline. The source is an adult who was a healthcare worker with PCR-confirmed SARS-CoV-2 infection or an uninfected control (not recorded which). The donor label of this sample is uncertain. The rearrangement joins TRBV20-1 to TRBJ2-1; TRBD2 agrees at 10 bases. The CDR3 region is CSARGRASGGVMSSYNEQFF. CDR3 DNA: TGCAGTGCTAGAGGGAGGGCTAGCGGGGGAGTAATGAGCTCCTACAATGAGCAGTTCTTC.